This TCR beta chain was obtained from a study of identical twins. This clonotype was picked up a small number of times. Its antigen is still unknown. Every one of the donors was a healthy Caucasian. Study conclusions and caveats: Modeled out-of-frame TCR alpha sharing in monozygotic twins fell below observed levels. Twins shared out-of-frame alpha sequences with excess low generation probability. Insertions were fewer in abundant cord blood beta clonotypes, whereas memory repertoires showed none of this pattern.

CDR1 and CDR2 (germline): DFQATT, SNEGSKA (reference sequence). Trimming cost V 3 bases and J 3 bases, with 12 bases left between them. The CDR3 length is 13 residues. TCRdb passed the 5' RACE reads through MiXCR, listing each CDR3 protein once. Of about 550,000 distinct CDR3 sequences in the sample, around 22% were seen once. The sample also formed part of further work on yellow fever vaccine responses in identical twins.

Material: CD4+ T cells sorted from blood. The chain recombines TRBV20-1 with TRBJ2-7, with no clear D. The clonotype comes from a woman aged 18-29 years in good health. CDR3 loop: CSASGEARYEQYF. The CDR3 DNA is TGCAGTGCTAGCGGAGAGGCGCGCTACGAGCAGTACTTC.